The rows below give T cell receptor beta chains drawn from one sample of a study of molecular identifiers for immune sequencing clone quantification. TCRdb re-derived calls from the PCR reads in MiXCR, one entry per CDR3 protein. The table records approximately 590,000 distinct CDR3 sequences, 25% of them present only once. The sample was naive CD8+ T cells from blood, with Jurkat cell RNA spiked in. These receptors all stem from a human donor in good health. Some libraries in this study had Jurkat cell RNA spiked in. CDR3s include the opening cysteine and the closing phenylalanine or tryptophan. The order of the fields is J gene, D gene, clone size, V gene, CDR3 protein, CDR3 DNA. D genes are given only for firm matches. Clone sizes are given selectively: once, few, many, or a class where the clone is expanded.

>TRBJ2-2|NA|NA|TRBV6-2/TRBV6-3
CASSYSPTGQSRGTGELFF
TGTGCCAGCAGTTACTCACCAACAGGACAGTCGAGGGGCACCGGGGAGCTGTTTTTT
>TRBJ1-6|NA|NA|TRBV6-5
CASSYSSGAAPLHF
TGTGCCAGCAGTTACTCGTCCGGGGCCGCGCCCCTCCACTTT
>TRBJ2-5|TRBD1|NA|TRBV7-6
CASSRGGRLVVTQYF
TGTGCCAGCAGCCGAGGGGGCCGGCTTGTCGTGACCCAGTACTTC
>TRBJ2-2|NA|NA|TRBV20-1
CSAEDLLNTGELFF
TGCAGTGCTGAGGACCTATTAAACACCGGGGAGCTGTTTTTT
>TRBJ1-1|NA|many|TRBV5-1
CASSLEYPYSEAFF
TGCGCCAGCAGCTTGGAGTACCCATACAGTGAAGCTTTCTTT
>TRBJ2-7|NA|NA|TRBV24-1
CATSDYRNPYEQYF
TGTGCCACCAGTGATTACAGAAACCCCTACGAGCAGTACTTC
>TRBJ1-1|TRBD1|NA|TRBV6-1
CASSPPGQGFVGEAFF
TGTGCCAGCAGTCCACCGGGACAGGGGTTTGTGGGTGAAGCTTTCTTT
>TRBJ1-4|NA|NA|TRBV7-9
CASGLDSEGSNEKLFF
TGTGCCAGCGGCTTAGACTCTGAGGGAAGTAATGAAAAACTGTTTTTT
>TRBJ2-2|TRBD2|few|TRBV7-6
CASSLVPPPGLAGEPYTGELFF
TGTGCCAGCAGCTTAGTCCCCCCCCCCGGACTAGCGGGAGAGCCGTACACCGGGGAGCTGTTTTTT
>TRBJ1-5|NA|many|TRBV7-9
CASSLDSYQPQHF
TGTGCCAGCAGCTTGGACAGTTATCAGCCCCAGCATTTT
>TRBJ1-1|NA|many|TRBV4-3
CASSQDGSSNTEAFF
TGCGCCAGCAGCCAAGATGGCAGCTCGAACACTGAAGCTTTCTTT
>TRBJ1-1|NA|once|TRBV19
CASSIDFSPALNTDAFF
TGTGCCAGTAGTATAGATTTCTCTCCGGCTCTGAACACTGATGCTTTCTTT
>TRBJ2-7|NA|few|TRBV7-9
CASSLPSGAYEQYF
TGTGCCAGCAGCTTACCTTCCGGGGCATACGAGCAGTACTTC
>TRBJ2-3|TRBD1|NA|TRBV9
CASSEGTGQSTDTQYF
TGTGCCAGCAGCGAGGGGACAGGGCAAAGCACAGATACGCAGTATTTT
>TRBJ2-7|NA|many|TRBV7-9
CASSLTGHEQYF
TGTGCCAGCAGCTTGACAGGCCACGAGCAGTACTTC
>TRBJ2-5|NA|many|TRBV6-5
CASSYLHGYQETQYF
TGTGCCAGCAGTTATCTGCATGGGTACCAAGAGACCCAGTACTTC
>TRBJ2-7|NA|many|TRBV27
CASSLFGGPYEQYF
TGTGCCAGCAGTTTATTTGGGGGCCCCTACGAGCAGTACTTC
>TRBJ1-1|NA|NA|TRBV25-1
CASSNGREAFF
TGTGCCAGCAGTAACGGGAGAGAGGCTTTCTTT
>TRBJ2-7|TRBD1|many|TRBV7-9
CASSLLTGGTYEQYF
TGTGCCAGCAGCTTACTCACAGGGGGGACCTACGAGCAGTACTTC
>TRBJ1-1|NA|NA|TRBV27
CASSLSENKVGMNTEAFF
TGTGCCAGCAGTTTATCGGAGAACAAGGTCGGCATGAACACTGAAGCTTTCTTT
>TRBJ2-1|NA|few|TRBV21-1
CASGTSNNEQFF
TGTGCCAGCGGGACTAGCAACAATGAGCAGTTCTTC
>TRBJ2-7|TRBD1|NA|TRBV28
CASSTPDDRVSYEQYF
TGTGCCAGCAGTACTCCTGACGACAGGGTTTCCTACGAGCAGTACTTC